Each of the 22 T cell receptor beta chains below was sequenced from the same sample in a study of PD-1 blockade in classical Hodgkin lymphoma. Patients all relapsed after autologous stem cell transplantation, and there was variation in brentuximab vedotin exposure. Profiled with immunoSEQ multiplex PCR; TCRdb holds only in-frame clones, not every one. The sample yields over 20,000 clones, around three quarters seen once. Sequencing used peripheral blood mononuclear cells (PBMCs), obtained before the second cycle of nivolumab. These TCRs come from a human donor with classical Hodgkin lymphoma.

The chain employs TRBV5-1 and TRBJ2-3; 11 bases match TRBD2. Germline V gives CDR1 SGHRS, CDR2 YFSETQ. V shed 5 bases and J 2 bases; nucleotides not matched to a gene: 13. The CDR3 runs to 18 residues. The CDR3 reads CASSLSLIAGGLTDTQYF. The CDR3 coding sequence is TGCGCCAGCAGTCTCTCACTGATAGCGGGAGGGCTCACAGATACGCAGTATTTT.

The rearrangement uses TRBV29-1 and TRBJ1-1; the match to TRBD1 covers 9 bases. Trimming at V came to 8 bases and at J to 6 bases, leaving 4 bases not matched to a gene. Per germline, CDR1 SQVTM and CDR2 ANQGSEA. The CDR3 is made up of 11 amino acids. This CDR3 is CSTDRGAEAFF. The CDR3 DNA is TGCAGCACGGACAGGGGCGCTGAAGCTTTCTTT.

The chain joins TRBV18 to TRBJ2-2; no definite D call. The CDR3 is 16 amino acids. Trimming pared 0 bases from V and 5 bases from J, leaving 13 bases between. Germline assignment: CDR1 KGHSH and CDR2 LQKENI. The CDR3 DNA sequence: TGTGCCAGCTCACCACCTTCTGGGTTACGTACCGGGGAGCTGTTTTTT. Amino acids: CASSPPSGLRTGELFF.

J is TRBJ2-7 and V is TRBV6-1; 9 nucleotides line up with TRBD1. Per germline, CDR1 MNHNS and CDR2 SASEGT. CDR3 length equals 12 residues. J gave up 7 bases and V 8 bases, and 6 bases lay outside the gene matches. The CDR3 loop reads CASLGTGREQYF. The CDR3 DNA sequence: TGTGCCAGCCTCGGGACAGGGAGGGAGCAGTACTTC.

This chain joins TRBV10-3 and TRBJ2-5; 7 bases fit TRBD2. CDR1 ENHRY and CDR2 SYGVKD come from the germline V gene. V lost 4 bases, J lost 5 bases, and 7 bases stayed unmatched. The CDR3 length is 14 residues. CDR3 nucleotides: TGTGCCATCAGTGGAGGGACTACGGGCGAGACCCAGTACTTC. It yields the protein CAISGGTTGETQYF.

The chain couples TRBV7-9 to TRBJ2-6; the D is unclear. The CDR3 spans 15 residues. V was cut by 5 bases and J by 0 bases, with 8 bases left in between. Germline CDR1 and CDR2: SEHNR and FQNEAQ (reference sequence). The CDR3 DNA is TGTGCCAGCAGCCAAGCCTCCTCTGGGGCCAACGTCCTGACTTTC. Protein sequence: CASSQASSGANVLTF.

The chain has TRBV19 and TRBJ1-3; D gene uncertain. The CDR3 extends over 13 amino acids. The germline gives CDR1 LNHDA, CDR2 SQIVND (reference sequence). V lost 6 bases and J lost 1, with 7 bases in between. This chain's CDR3 is CASRRMSGNTIYF. DNA for the CDR3: TGTGCCAGTAGGAGGATGTCTGGAAACACCATATATTTT.

The V call is TRBV5-1, the J call TRBJ2-3; D gene ambiguous. The CDR3 covers 15 residues. V lost 1 base, J lost 2 bases, and 11 bases lay in between. Germline V gene lookup returns CDR1 SGHRS and CDR2 YFSETQ. The CDR3 DNA sequence: TGCGCCAGCAGCTTGTCGGTATCTTCCACAGATACGCAGTATTTT. Its translation is CASSLSVSSTDTQYF.

The chain couples TRBV19 to TRBJ1-5, with D uncertain. There are 12 residues in the CDR3. The ends were cut back, 7 bases at V and 4 bases at J, with 8 bases in the middle. CDR1 and CDR2 from the germline V gene are LNHDA and SQIVND (reference sequence). CDR3 residues: CASTLKNQPQHF. In DNA form, the CDR3 reads TGTGCCAGTACGCTTAAGAATCAGCCCCAGCATTTT.

The chain joins TRBV28 to TRBJ1-5, with D possibly matching TRBD1 (6 bases). V was clipped by 1 base and J by 6 bases, with 13 bases between them. The germline gives CDR1 MDHEN, CDR2 SYDVKM. The CDR3 consists of 15 residues. CDR3 bases: TGTGCCAGCAGTTTATCTTTCAGGGGTGGTCAGCCCCAGCATTTT. This sequence encodes CASSLSFRGGQPQHF.

The V and J genes are TRBV7-9 and TRBJ1-1; no definite D call. CDR1 is SEHNR and CDR2 is FQNEAQ in the germline V gene (reference sequence). This CDR3 has 14 amino acids. V was pared by 1 base and J by 1 base, with 7 bases between. Written as DNA, the CDR3 is TGTGCCAGCAGCTTAGAGACATCGAACACTGAAGCTTTCTTT. Its translation: CASSLETSNTEAFF.

This clone was seen a single time. This chain links TRBV7-2 with TRBJ1-2, with unresolved D. Trimming took 0 bases from V and 7 from J, leaving 9 bases between them. The CDR3 spans 13 residues. CDR1 and CDR2 (germline): SGHTA, FQGNSA. The CDR3 spells CASSLAASSGYTF. The DNA for the CDR3 is TGTGCCAGCAGCTTAGCGGCTTCGTCTGGCTACACCTTC.

This chain links TRBV10-3 with TRBJ2-1; 10 positions agree with TRBD2. This CDR3 spans 15 amino acids. Germline CDR1 and CDR2: ENHRY and SYGVKD. J lost 4 bases, V lost 4 bases, and 4 bases had no gene match. The CDR3 coding sequence is TGTGCCATCAGTGTTGGGACTAGCGTATACAATGAGCAGTTCTTC. Its translation is CAISVGTSVYNEQFF.

In its sample, this clone was seen a few times. The chain combines TRBV2 with TRBJ2-3, with TRBD2 matching over 8 bases. V shed 3 bases, J shed 3 bases, and the junction held 5 bases outside the gene matches. Per the germline V gene, CDR1 is SNHLY and CDR2 is FYNNEI. CDR3 length: 15 amino acids. CDR3 DNA: TGTGCCAGCAGTGATCTCCCGGGAGGGACAGATACGCAGTATTTT. It yields the protein CASSDLPGGTDTQYF.

The chain links TRBV20-1 to TRBJ2-7; D is unresolved. V gave up 6 bases and J gave up 6 bases, with 9 bases separating them. This CDR3 spans 10 amino acids. Germline V CDR1 and CDR2: DFQATT, SNEGSKA (reference sequence). DNA for the CDR3: TGCAGTGCAAGCCTGGGCGAGCAGTACTTC. It specifies CSASLGEQYF.

The chain links TRBV5-6 to TRBJ1-1, with D perhaps matching TRBD1 (6 bases). Trimming removed 3 bases from V and 6 bases from J, with 15 bases in between. In germline, CDR1 is SGHDT, CDR2 YYEEEE. The CDR3 is 14 residues long. The CDR3 sequence is CASSYDRPGAEAFF. In DNA, the CDR3 is TGTGCCAGCAGCTACGACAGGCCCGGGGCTGAAGCTTTCTTT.

This clone ranks as medium-sized (0.01 to 0.1%). V usage is TRBV28 and J usage is TRBJ1-4; the D gene is possibly TRBD1 (5 bases). Germline values: CDR1 MDHEN, CDR2 SYDVKM. The CDR3 has 16 residues. Trimming shortened V by 2 bases and J by 6 bases, and 16 bases separated the two germline ends. This CDR3 is CASSLEWGSADEKLFF. Here the CDR3 DNA reads TGTGCCAGCAGTTTAGAATGGGGGTCGGCGGATGAAAAACTGTTTTTT.

This chain uses TRBV9 with TRBJ2-2; the D gene could be TRBD1 or TRBD2 (5 bases each). The germline V gene has CDR1 SGDLS and CDR2 YYNGEE. The length of the CDR3 is 13 residues. The V end was cut by 0 bases, the J end by 7 bases, with 7 bases between. As DNA, the CDR3 is TGTGCCAGCAGCGTAGGGGGGTACGGGGAGCTGTTTTTT. This translates into CASSVGGYGELFF.

The gene calls are TRBV2 and TRBJ2-7; no firm D call. CDR1 and CDR2 from the germline V gene are SNHLY and FYNNEI. V lost 4 bases and J 3 bases, leaving 13 bases between the germline ends. CDR3 length: 14 residues. CDR3 in amino acids: CASSAPGRNYEQYF. The DNA of the CDR3 is TGTGCCAGCAGTGCTCCAGGAAGGAACTACGAGCAGTACTTC.

The genes are TRBV6-5 and TRBJ2-3; 11 positions match TRBD2. The germline CDR1 and CDR2 sequences are MNHEY and SVGAGI. The CDR3 is 15 residues long. Trimming cost V 4 bases and J 2 bases; bases outside gene matches: 2. In DNA form, the CDR3 reads TGTGCCAGCAGTTTAGCGGGAGGGAACACAGATACGCAGTATTTT. Translation gives CASSLAGGNTDTQYF.

V and J are TRBV6-1 and TRBJ2-2, with TRBD1 identical over 7 bases. This CDR3 is 16 amino acids long. Germline V gives CDR1 MNHNS, CDR2 SASEGT. Germline trimming cut 4 bases from V and 5 bases from J; bases unmatched to any gene: 10. Here the CDR3 reads CASSALDRARTGELFF. Here the CDR3 DNA reads TGTGCCAGCAGTGCGCTAGACAGGGCGCGGACCGGGGAGCTGTTTTTT.

The chain joins TRBV5-1 to TRBJ1-4, with 7 nucleotides matching TRBD1. The CDR3 sequence is 15 residues long. The ends lost 3 bases at V and 4 bases at J; junction bases unmatched: 6. Germline CDR1 and CDR2: SGHRS and YFSETQ. CDR3 sequence reads: CASSSGTAFNEKLFF. Written as DNA, the CDR3 is TGCGCCAGCAGCTCCGGGACAGCCTTTAATGAAAAACTGTTTTTT.